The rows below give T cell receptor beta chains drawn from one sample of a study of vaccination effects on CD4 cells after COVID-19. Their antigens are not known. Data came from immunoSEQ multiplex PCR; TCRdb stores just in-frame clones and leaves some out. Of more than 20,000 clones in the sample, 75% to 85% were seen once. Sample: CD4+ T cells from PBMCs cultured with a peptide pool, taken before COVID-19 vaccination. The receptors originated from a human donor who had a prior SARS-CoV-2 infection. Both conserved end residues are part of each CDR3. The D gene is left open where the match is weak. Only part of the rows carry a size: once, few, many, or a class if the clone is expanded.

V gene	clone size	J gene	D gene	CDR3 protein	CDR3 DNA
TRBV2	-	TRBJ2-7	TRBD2	CASSESGGADYEQYF	TGTGCCAGCAGTGAGTCCGGGGGGGCAGACTACGAGCAGTACTTC
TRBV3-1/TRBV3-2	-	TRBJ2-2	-	CASSRLASGELFF	TGTGCCAGCAGCCGTCTAGCGTCCGGGGAGCTGTTTTTT
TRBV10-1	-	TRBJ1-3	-	CASRGQISRVPGNTIYF	TGCGCCAGCAGAGGACAGATCTCCAGGGTTCCCGGAAACACCATATATTTT
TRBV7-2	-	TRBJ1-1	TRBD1	CASSSRQGAEAFF	TGTGCCAGCAGCTCCCGACAGGGGGCTGAAGCTTTCTTT
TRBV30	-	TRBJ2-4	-	CAWEAPGIAKNIQYF	TGTGCCTGGGAAGCGCCGGGGATAGCCAAAAACATTCAGTACTTC
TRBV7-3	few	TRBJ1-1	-	CASSTYRNTEAFF	TGTGCCAGCAGCACATACAGGAACACTGAAGCTTTCTTT
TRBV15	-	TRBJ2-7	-	CATSRDRSYEQYF	TGTGCCACCAGCAGAGATAGGTCCTACGAGCAGTACTTC
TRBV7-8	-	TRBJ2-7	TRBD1	CASSTRDSYEQYF	TGTGCCAGCAGCACCCGGGACAGCTACGAGCAGTACTTC
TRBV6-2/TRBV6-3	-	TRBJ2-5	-	CASSWSPGTSPSYQETQYF	TGTGCCAGCAGTTGGAGTCCCGGGACAAGCCCATCGTACCAAGAGACCCAGTACTTC
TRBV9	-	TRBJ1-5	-	CASSGGGLNQPQHF	TGTGCCAGCAGCGGGGGGGGGCTCAATCAGCCCCAGCATTTT
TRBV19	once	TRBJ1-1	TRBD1	CASSILKGQGGTEAFF	TGTGCCAGTAGTATCTTAAAAGGACAGGGGGGAACTGAAGCTTTCTTT
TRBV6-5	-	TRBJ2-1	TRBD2	CASEGLAGGHNEQFF	TGTGCCAGCGAGGGACTAGCGGGAGGGCACAATGAGCAGTTCTTC
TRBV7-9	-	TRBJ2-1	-	CASSPGTPTSYNEQFF	TGTGCCAGCAGCCCCGGGACACCCACTTCTTACAATGAGCAGTTCTTC
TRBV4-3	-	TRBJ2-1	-	CASSQDRRTYNEQFF	TGCGCCAGCAGCCAAGATCGCCGGACATACAATGAGCAGTTCTTC
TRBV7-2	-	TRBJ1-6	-	CASSPLPPGDVYNSPLHF	TGTGCCAGCAGCCCTTTACCCCCGGGCGACGTCTATAATTCACCCCTCCACTTT
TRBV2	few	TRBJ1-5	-	CASNSQNNQPQHF	TGTGCCAGCAACTCCCAAAACAATCAGCCCCAGCATTTT